The 27 T cell receptor beta chains listed next were all sequenced from one sample in a study of T-cell memory formation after mild COVID-19. In TCRdb, the 5' RACE reads were re-called with MiXCR into one record per CDR3 protein. This table has 430,000 or so distinct CDR3 sequences, 25% appearing once. Sequencing was carried out using PBMCs or a T cell subset sorted from them (not recorded which). The receptors originated from an adult woman who had mild COVID-19 (a few samples of this study predate the infection). Cell type and time point are not known.

The genes are TRBV5-6 and TRBJ1-1, with D unresolved. With 0 bases removed from V and 7 bases from J, the gap between germline ends came to 4 bases. This CDR3 contains 11 residues. The germline V gene encodes CDR1 SGHDT and CDR2 YYEEEE. CDR3 bases: TGTGCCAGCAGCTTGGCAAATGAAGCTTTCTTT. Encoded protein: CASSLANEAFF.

The chain combines TRBV6-1 with TRBJ2-7; 9 bases align to TRBD2. Trimming took 1 base from V and 0 from J; bases not matched to a gene: 4. CDR1 and CDR2 (germline): MNHNS, SASEGT. The CDR3 totals 16 residues. In nucleotides, the CDR3 is TGTGCCAGCAGTGAAGGGGCGGGAGGGAGCTCCTACGAGCAGTACTTC. Translating gives CASSEGAGGSSYEQYF.

This clonotype was counted between two and nine times. The rearrangement uses TRBV12-3 or TRBV12-4 and TRBJ1-5; 9 nucleotides line up with TRBD1. V lost 6 bases to trimming and J lost 4 bases; unmatched junction nucleotides: 4. The length of the CDR3 is 14 residues. The CDR3 is CASSGDRENQPQHF. CDR3 coding DNA: TGTGCCAGCAGCGGGGACAGGGAGAATCAGCCCCAGCATTTT.

This clonotype has ten or more counts. V usage is TRBV5-1 and J usage is TRBJ2-1, with TRBD2 identical over 10 bases. With 0 bases clipped from V and 4 bases from J, the junction kept 7 bases outside the gene matches. Germline CDR1 and CDR2: SGHRS and YFSETQ. The CDR3 covers 17 residues. The CDR3 protein is CASSLAKASGGYNEQFF. CDR3 sequence (DNA): TGCGCCAGCAGCTTGGCCAAAGCTAGCGGGGGATACAATGAGCAGTTCTTC.

This chain uses TRBV2 with TRBJ1-3; no clear D. The CDR3 spans 14 residues. V was pared by 2 bases and J by 1 base, with 6 bases between. Germline V CDR1 and CDR2: SNHLY, FYNNEI. For the CDR3, the DNA is TGTGCCAGCAGTGAATCGGAGTCTGGAAACACCATATATTTT. Residues: CASSESESGNTIYF.

The V call is TRBV15, the J call TRBJ2-4; 11 bases are shared with TRBD1. The CDR3 runs 19 residues. Per the germline V gene, CDR1 is LNHNV and CDR2 is YYDKDF (reference sequence). The J segment lost 0 bases and the V segment lost 3 bases, leaving 10 bases of the junction unmatched. CDR3 DNA: TGTGCCACCAGCAGGGGGACAGGGGGTGTAATTCTAGCCAAAAACATTCAGTACTTC. Translation gives CATSRGTGGVILAKNIQYF.

The rearrangement joins TRBV3-1 to TRBJ2-1, with 8 bases aligning to TRBD2. The V gene end was trimmed by 0 bases and the J gene end by 8 bases; junction bases not matched to a gene: 6. The CDR3 length is 15 residues. Germline V lookup: CDR1 LGHDT, CDR2 YNNKEL (reference sequence). The CDR3: CASSQDVAGWDEQFF. DNA of the CDR3: TGTGCCAGCAGCCAAGACGTAGCGGGATGGGATGAGCAGTTCTTC.

This clonotype was seen only a few times. This sequence joins TRBV20-1 and TRBJ2-1, with D maybe TRBD2 (6 bases). V lost 3 bases to trimming and J lost 0 bases, with 12 bases between them. CDR1 and CDR2 (germline): DFQATT, SNEGSKA (reference sequence). CDR3 length equals 15 residues. DNA of the CDR3: TGCAGTGCTAGCCGGGACTCGAGCTCCTACAATGAGCAGTTCTTC. Encoded protein: CSASRDSSSYNEQFF.

This clonotype was detected ten times or more. The chain recombines TRBV7-6 with TRBJ2-7; perhaps TRBD2 as D (6 bases). V was pared by 0 bases and J by 6 bases, with 15 bases between. Germline V gene data show CDR1 as SGHVS and CDR2 as FNYEAQ. This CDR3 region has 15 residues. The CDR3 loop is CASSLAEGPKSEQYF. CDR3 DNA: TGTGCCAGCAGCTTAGCGGAGGGACCGAAGTCCGAGCAGTACTTC.

J is TRBJ2-7 and V is TRBV15, with TRBD2 matching 12 bases. V was clipped by 3 bases and J by 4 bases; unmatched bases: 4. The germline V gene encodes CDR1 LNHNV and CDR2 YYDKDF (reference sequence). The CDR3 consists of 15 residues. CDR3 residues: CATSSGLAGRYEQYF. DNA for the CDR3: TGTGCCACCAGCAGTGGACTAGCGGGACGATACGAGCAGTACTTC.

The chain combines TRBV9 with TRBJ2-7, with TRBD2 matching over 8 bases. The V gene's germline CDR1 is SGDLS and CDR2 YYNGEE. V lost 3 bases, J lost 0 bases, and 8 bases stayed unmatched. This CDR3 comprises 16 residues. CDR3 region: CASSAQVAGTSYEQYF. In nucleotides, the CDR3 is TGTGCCAGCAGCGCTCAGGTAGCGGGGACCTCCTACGAGCAGTACTTC.

As DNA, the CDR3 is TGTGCCAGCAGTTTGAGGCAGGGACTTAGCACAGATACGCAGTATTTT. It specifies CASSLRQGLSTDTQYF. The chain employs TRBV6-5 and TRBJ2-3; weak D call: TRBD2 (6 bases). V lost 4 bases, J lost 0 bases, and 14 bases lay in between. There are 16 residues in the CDR3. Per germline, CDR1 MNHEY and CDR2 SVGAGI.

The table lists this clonotype with a few counts. The rearrangement uses TRBV4-2 and TRBJ2-4, with D perhaps assigned TRBD1 or TRBD2 (6 bases each). This CDR3 has 16 residues. The germline gives CDR1 LGHNA, CDR2 YNFKEQ. V lost 3 bases and J 0 bases, leaving 12 bases between the germline ends. The CDR3 spells CASSQRTGAAKNIQYF. The CDR3, as DNA: TGTGCCAGCAGCCAGCGGACGGGGGCAGCCAAAAACATTCAGTACTTC.

The chain couples TRBV30 to TRBJ1-1; D is perhaps TRBD1 (5 bases). Trimming pared 3 bases from V and 7 bases from J, leaving 18 bases between. Looked up from germline, CDR1 is GTSNPN and CDR2 is SVGIG (reference sequence). The CDR3 contains 14 residues. As DNA, the CDR3 is TGTGCCTGGAGGCACGAGGGGCGCCTTTTTGAAGCTTTCTTT. Translating gives CAWRHEGRLFEAFF.

Comment on this clonotype: The junction departs from the called germline gene at one end, perhaps through a read error. The CDR3 coding sequence is TGTGACACCAGTGATTTGAGTCCCTATGCGGCACTTAGCACAGATACGCAGTATTTT. Its translation: CDTSDLSPYAALSTDTQYF. The chain employs TRBV24-1 and TRBJ2-3, with D uncertain. The CDR3 runs to 19 residues. Germline CDR1 KGHDR, CDR2 SFDVKD.

The genes are TRBV5-1 and TRBJ1-1, with TRBD1 identical over 8 bases. V shed 4 bases and J 0 bases; nucleotides not matched to a gene: 8. CDR1 SGHRS and CDR2 YFSETQ come from the germline V gene. CDR3 length: 16 residues. The CDR3 sequence: CASSPRTGFMNTEAFF. In DNA, the CDR3 is TGCGCCAGCAGCCCCCGGACAGGGTTCATGAACACTGAAGCTTTCTTT.

This clonotype was detected a few times. The V call is TRBV5-5, the J call TRBJ2-7; D ambiguous. CDR3 length: 15 amino acids. Germline V gene data show CDR1 as SGHKS and CDR2 as YYEKEE (reference sequence). Trimming cost V 0 bases and J 1 base, with 11 bases left between them. CDR3 protein: CASSLGLLLSYEQYF. CDR3 bases: TGTGCCAGCAGCTTGGGACTCCTACTTTCCTACGAGCAGTACTTC.

The table lists this clonotype with a few counts. This rearrangement joins TRBV7-9 to TRBJ2-7, with unresolved D. Trimming took off 6 bases at V and 6 bases at J, with 12 bases between the two ends. This CDR3 is built from 12 residues. The germline V gene has CDR1 SEHNR and CDR2 FQNEAQ (reference sequence). The chain's CDR3 is CASSRRDFEQYF. In DNA, the CDR3 is TGTGCCAGCAGTCGACGAGACTTCGAGCAGTACTTC. The whole variable domain, filled in from reference TRBV7-9 and TRBJ2-7, reads DTGVSQNPRHKITKRGQNVTFRCDPISEHNRLYWYRQTLGQGPEFLTYFQNEAQLEKSRLLSDRFSAERPKGSFSTLEIQRTEQGDSAMYLCASSRRDFEQYFGPGTRLTVT.

This clonotype was picked up a small number of times. This chain connects TRBV7-3 to TRBJ1-1, with a possible D match to TRBD1 (5 bases). In germline, CDR1 is SGHTA, CDR2 FQGTGA. V lost 5 bases and J 1 base, leaving 23 bases between the germline ends. The length of the CDR3 is 18 residues. The CDR3 DNA reads as TGTGCCAGCAGCCCCGGACCTTTTCCGGGACGGGGGAACACTGAAGCTTTCTTT. Protein sequence: CASSPGPFPGRGNTEAFF.

DNA for the CDR3: TGTGCCAGCAGCCCCCGACCCCGGGGAGGGTTGGATGAGCAGTTCTTC. Amino acid sequence: CASSPRPRGGLDEQFF. This rearrangement joins TRBV7-6 to TRBJ2-1, with TRBD2 matching 7 bases. V lost 5 bases to trimming and J lost 8 bases; unmatched junction nucleotides: 15. The CDR3 is 16 residues long. Germline V gives CDR1 SGHVS, CDR2 FNYEAQ. Based on the CDR3 plus reference TRBV7-6 and TRBJ2-1, the full variable domain is GAGVSQSPRYKVTKRGQDVALRCDPISGHVSLYWYRQALGQGPEFLTYFNYEAQQDKSGLPNDRFSAERPEGSISTLTIQRTEQRDSAMYRCASSPRPRGGLDEQFFGPGTRLTVL.

This clonotype was detected a few times. This sequence joins TRBV5-1 and TRBJ2-1; D is possibly TRBD1 (5 bases). Per germline, CDR1 SGHRS and CDR2 YFSETQ. The CDR3 contains 16 residues. V gave up 3 bases and J gave up 1 base, with 14 bases separating them. CDR3 protein: CASSSAAGPSYNEQFF. The CDR3 coding sequence is TGCGCCAGCAGCTCTGCGGCAGGGCCGTCCTACAATGAGCAGTTCTTC.

This chain uses TRBV7-8 with TRBJ2-3, with 9 positions matching TRBD2. V lost 3 bases and J lost 3; bases outside the gene matches: 7. The CDR3 contains 16 residues. CDR1 is SGHVS, CDR2 FQNEAQ, per germline. The CDR3 spells CASSFSGGGATDTQYF. The DNA of the CDR3 is TGTGCCAGCAGCTTTTCAGGCGGGGGGGCGACAGATACGCAGTATTTT.

This clonotype was seen more than once but under ten times. V is TRBV3-1 and J is TRBJ2-3, with D unresolved. CDR3 length: 16 amino acids. Germline lookup yields CDR1 LGHDT and CDR2 YNNKEL (reference sequence). V was cut by 5 bases and J by 2 bases, with 17 bases left in between. CDR3 sequence reads: CASSLGLRSFTDTQYF. The CDR3 DNA sequence: TGTGCCAGCAGCTTAGGGCTACGGAGCTTCACAGATACGCAGTATTTT.

The rearrangement uses TRBV25-1 and TRBJ1-2; 7 bases are a match to TRBD1. V lost 2 bases to trimming and J lost 4 bases; unmatched junction nucleotides: 1. This CDR3 is 13 amino acids long. Germline V gene data show CDR1 as MGHDK and CDR2 as SYGVNS. The CDR3 DNA is TGTGCCAGCAGTGAAGGACAGGCCTATGGCTACACCTTC. Translated: CASSEGQAYGYTF.

This rearrangement joins TRBV10-3 to TRBJ2-1; D not resolved. This CDR3 has 15 amino acids. CDR1 is ENHRY, CDR2 SYGVKD, per germline. V shed 5 bases and J shed 0 bases, with 11 bases lying between them. The CDR3 nucleotides read TGTGCCATCAGTCCCCGGGTAGGCTCCTACAATGAGCAGTTCTTC. As protein: CAISPRVGSYNEQFF.

The table lists this clonotype with a few counts. This chain joins TRBV5-1 and TRBJ2-1; no clear D. Looked up from germline, CDR1 is SGHRS and CDR2 is YFSETQ. This CDR3 comprises 15 residues. V was clipped by 4 bases and J by 0 bases, with 11 bases between them. CDR3 sequence reads: CASSPGQDSYNEQFF. Written as DNA, the CDR3 is TGCGCCAGCAGCCCCGGGCAGGACTCCTACAATGAGCAGTTCTTC.

This clonotype has just a few counts. The rearrangement links TRBV4-1 to TRBJ2-1, with a weak D call TRBD1 (6 bases). V was clipped by 0 bases and J by 6 bases, with 15 bases between them. The germline V gene encodes CDR1 MGHRA and CDR2 YSYEKL. This CDR3 has 16 residues. The DNA of the CDR3 is TGCGCCAGCAGCCAAGAAACAACAGGGCCCGGCAATGAGCAGTTCTTC. Its translation: CASSQETTGPGNEQFF.